Each of the 6 T cell receptor beta chains below was sequenced from the same sample in a study of blood T cell repertoires in COVID-19. Assay used: immunoSEQ multiplex PCR; TCRdb lists only in-frame clones, some missing. Among 380,000 or so clones listed, roughly 86% were seen once. The specimen was peripheral blood. The source is a human donor with acute or convalescent COVID-19. The donor label of this sample is uncertain.

The V gene is TRBV5-1, the J gene TRBJ1-1, with no clear D. CDR1 and CDR2 from the germline V gene are SGHRS and YFSETQ. V was trimmed by 0 bases and J by 5 bases, leaving 17 bases between them. The CDR3 has 16 residues. The CDR3 sequence is CASSLDRGEGRTEAFF. The CDR3 nucleotides read TGCGCCAGCAGCTTGGATCGAGGCGAAGGAAGGACTGAAGCTTTCTTT.

This chain uses TRBV15 with TRBJ2-1; maybe TRBD1 (6 bases). Germline CDR1 LNHNV, CDR2 YYDKDF (reference sequence). The CDR3 consists of 17 residues. V lost 1 base and J 12 bases, leaving 25 bases between the germline ends. The CDR3 here is CATSRAYRDPEKRGQFF. CDR3 bases: TGTGCCACCAGCAGAGCCTACAGGGATCCCGAGAAGAGGGGGCAGTTCTTC.

This chain uses TRBV24-1 with TRBJ2-3; D may be TRBD2 (6 bases). CDR1 KGHDR and CDR2 SFDVKD come from the germline V gene. Trimming left V 0 bases short and J 3 bases short, with 6 bases between. CDR3 length: 14 residues. The CDR3 loop is CATSDLGGTDTQYF. CDR3 bases: TGTGCCACCAGTGATTTGGGGGGGACAGATACGCAGTATTTT.

J is TRBJ2-1 and V is TRBV30; TRBD2 agrees at 8 bases. The CDR3 has 18 residues. The junction had 13 bases not matched to a gene; V was cut back by 0 bases and J by 3 bases. Germline loops: CDR1 GTSNPN, CDR2 SVGIG (reference sequence). The CDR3 loop is CAWSVSRRTSRHYNEQFF. DNA for the CDR3: TGTGCCTGGAGTGTAAGTCGTAGGACTAGCCGCCACTACAATGAGCAGTTCTTC.

The rearrangement links TRBV12-3 or TRBV12-4 to TRBJ1-1, with a possible D match to TRBD1 (5 bases). The CDR3 has 12 residues. With 1 base removed from V and 7 bases from J, the gap between germline ends came to 7 bases. CDR3 nucleotide sequence: TGTGCCAGCAGTTTAGGACAGATTGAAGCTTTCTTT. It is translated as CASSLGQIEAFF.

This chain links TRBV21-1 with TRBJ1-2; TRBD1, the table's D call, was not compared with the DNA. TRBV21-1 represents a pseudogene. The length of the CDR3 is 17 residues. CDR3 bases: TGTGCCAGCAGCAAAGACCCACAGGGTCGGGTTTACTATGGCTACACCTTC. Its protein is CASSKDPQGRVYYGYTF.